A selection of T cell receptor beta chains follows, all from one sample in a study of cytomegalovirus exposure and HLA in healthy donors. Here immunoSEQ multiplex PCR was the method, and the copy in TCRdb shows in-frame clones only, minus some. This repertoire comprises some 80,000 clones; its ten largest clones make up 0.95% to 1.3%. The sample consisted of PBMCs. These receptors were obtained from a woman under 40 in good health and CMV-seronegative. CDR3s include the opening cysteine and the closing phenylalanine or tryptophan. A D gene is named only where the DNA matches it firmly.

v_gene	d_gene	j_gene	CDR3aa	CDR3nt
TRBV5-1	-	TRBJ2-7	CASTPTPVPGYEQYF	TGCGCCAGCACCCCAACCCCCGTACCGGGTTACGAGCAGTACTTC
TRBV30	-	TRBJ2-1	CAGGNRGLPDNEQFF	TGTGCCGGGGGCAACAGGGGACTCCCCGACAATGAGCAGTTCTTC
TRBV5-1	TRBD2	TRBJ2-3	CASSSGLALKDTQYF	TGCGCCAGCAGCTCGGGACTAGCCCTCAAGGATACGCAGTATTTT
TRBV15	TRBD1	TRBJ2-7	CATSRTGTMNEQYF	TGTGCCACCAGCAGGACAGGGACGATGAACGAGCAGTACTTC
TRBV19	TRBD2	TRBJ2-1	CASSLDSGNYNEQFF	TGTGCCAGTAGTTTGGATAGCGGGAATTACAATGAGCAGTTCTTC
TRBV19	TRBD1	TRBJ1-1	CASKKLDRGLNTEAFF	TGTGCCAGTAAGAAGCTGGACAGGGGATTAAACACTGAAGCTTTCTTT
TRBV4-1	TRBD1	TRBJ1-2	CASSPTGTGINYGYTF	TGCGCCAGCAGCCCTACAGGGACAGGGATTAACTATGGCTACACCTTC
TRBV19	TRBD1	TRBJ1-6	CASSILGQGNSPLHF	TGTGCCAGTAGTATCCTCGGACAGGGAAATTCACCCCTCCACTTT
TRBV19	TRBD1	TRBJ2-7	CASSAAGGHYEQYF	TGTGCCAGTAGCGCTGCAGGGGGCCACTACGAGCAGTACTTC
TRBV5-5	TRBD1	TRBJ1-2	CASSLPGGYGYTF	TGTGCCAGCAGCTTGCCAGGGGGCTATGGCTACACCTTC
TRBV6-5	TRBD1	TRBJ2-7	CASSSRDRGNEQYF	TGTGCCAGCAGTTCCCGGGACAGGGGCAACGAGCAGTACTTC
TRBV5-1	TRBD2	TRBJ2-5	CASSLTGTSGRRGGETQYF	TGCGCCAGCAGCCTCACCGGGACTAGCGGGAGAAGGGGTGGAGAGACCCAGTACTTC
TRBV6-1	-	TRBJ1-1	CASIQQGNTEAFF	TGTGCCAGCATTCAACAGGGGAACACTGAAGCTTTCTTT
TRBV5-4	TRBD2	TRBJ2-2	CASSRGTSGNTGELFF	TGTGCCAGCAGCCGCGGAACTAGCGGAAACACCGGGGAGCTGTTTTTT
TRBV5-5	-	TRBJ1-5	CASSQEGSHQPQHF	TGTGCCAGCAGCCAGGAGGGCAGTCATCAGCCCCAGCATTTT
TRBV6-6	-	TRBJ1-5	CASSIEWRGQGPQHF	TGTGCCAGCAGTATCGAGTGGAGGGGTCAGGGGCCCCAGCATTTT
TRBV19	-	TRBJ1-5	CASSPPQGIQPQHF	TGTGCCAGTAGCCCGCCACAGGGAATTCAGCCCCAGCATTTT
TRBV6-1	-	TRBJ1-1	CASSEVRGSQAFF	TGTGCCAGCAGTGAAGTTCGTGGCAGTCAAGCTTTCTTT
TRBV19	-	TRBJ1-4	CASSQDSWGTNEKLFF	TGTGCCAGTTCTCAAGACAGCTGGGGAACTAATGAAAAACTGTTTTTT
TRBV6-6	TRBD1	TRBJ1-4	CAGRTGVGEKLFF	TGTGCCGGAAGAACAGGGGTGGGTGAAAAACTGTTTTTT
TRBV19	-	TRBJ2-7	CAISPGLRYEQYF	TGTGCCATCTCGCCGGGACTGCGTTACGAGCAGTACTTC
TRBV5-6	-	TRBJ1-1	CASSRSLLNTEAFF	TGTGCCAGCAGCCGTTCTCTATTGAACACTGAAGCTTTCTTT
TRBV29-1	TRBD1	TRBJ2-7	CSALGWTGASYEQYF	TGCAGCGCCCTGGGATGGACAGGGGCCTCCTACGAGCAGTACTTC
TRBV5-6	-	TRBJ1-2	CASSYRRSGYTF	TGTGCCAGCAGTTATCGCCGGTCCGGCTACACCTTC
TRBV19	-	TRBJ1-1	CASSMQGRTEAFF	TGTGCCAGTAGTATGCAGGGAAGAACTGAAGCTTTCTTT
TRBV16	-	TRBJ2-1	CASSPRRAGDNEQFF	TGTGCCAGCAGCCCTCGGAGGGCTGGGGACAATGAGCAGTTCTTC
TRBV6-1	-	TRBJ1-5	CASSEPDSLNQPQHF	TGTGCCAGCAGTGAGCCGGACAGCCTCAATCAGCCCCAGCATTTT
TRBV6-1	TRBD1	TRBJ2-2	CASSEGQGHANTGELFF	TGTGCCAGCAGCGAAGGACAGGGTCACGCGAACACCGGGGAGCTGTTTTTT
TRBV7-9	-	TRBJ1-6	CASSLGGSISPLHF	TGTGCCAGCAGCTTAGGAGGGTCGATTTCACCCCTCCACTTT
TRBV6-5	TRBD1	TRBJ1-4	CASSVTGDNEKLFF	TGTGCCAGCAGCGTGACAGGGGATAATGAAAAACTGTTTTTT
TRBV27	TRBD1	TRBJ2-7	CASSPSPGQGSSYEQYF	TGTGCCAGCAGTCCGAGTCCGGGACAGGGGAGCTCCTACGAGCAGTACTTC
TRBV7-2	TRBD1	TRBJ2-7	CASSLALDRAEQYF	TGTGCCAGCAGCTTAGCTCTGGACAGGGCGGAGCAGTACTTC
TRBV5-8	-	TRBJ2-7	CASSLRGKQYF	TGTGCCAGCAGCTTGCGAGGGAAGCAGTACTTC
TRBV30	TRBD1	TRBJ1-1	CASTTGPTEAFF	TGTGCCTCAACGACAGGGCCCACTGAAGCTTTCTTT
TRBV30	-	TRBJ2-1	CAWVVGGNEQFF	TGTGCCTGGGTGGTCGGAGGGAATGAGCAGTTCTTC
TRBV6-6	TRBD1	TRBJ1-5	CASRPGQAYSNQPQHF	TGTGCCAGCAGACCCGGACAGGCGTATAGCAATCAGCCCCAGCATTTT
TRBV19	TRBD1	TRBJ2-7	CASSAPGQRSRNEQYF	TGTGCCAGTAGTGCCCCGGGACAGAGGTCGCGAAACGAGCAGTACTTC
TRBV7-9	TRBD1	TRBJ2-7	CASNSPGQGVYEQYF	TGTGCCAGCAACTCGCCGGGACAGGGGGTCTACGAGCAGTACTTC
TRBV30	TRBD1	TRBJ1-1	CAWSPIGQANTEDFF	TGTGCCTGGAGCCCAATTGGACAGGCAAACACTGAAGATTTCTTT
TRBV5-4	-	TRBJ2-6	CASSPRRTSGANVLTF	TGTGCCAGCAGCCCAAGGAGGACCTCTGGGGCCAACGTCCTGACTTTC
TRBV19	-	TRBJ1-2	CASSIQGPANYGYTF	TGTGCCAGTAGTATTCAGGGCCCAGCTAACTATGGCTACACCTTC
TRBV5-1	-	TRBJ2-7	CASSLGPGLNEQYF	TGCGCCAGCAGCTTGGGTCCGGGGTTGAACGAGCAGTACTTC
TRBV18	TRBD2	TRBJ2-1	CASAPPPGGAGNEQFF	TGTGCCAGCGCACCACCGCCCGGGGGGGCCGGCAATGAGCAGTTCTTC
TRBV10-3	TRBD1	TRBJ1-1	CAISPGTEKLEAFF	TGTGCCATCAGTCCCGGGACAGAGAAACTTGAAGCTTTCTTT